This entry lists 13 T cell receptor beta chains sequenced from one sample in a study of blood T cells in healthy people across ages (dated by TCRdb to between 2014 and 2017). Receptor amplification or capture employed 5' RACE. The sequencer listed for this sample is Illumina HiSeq 2500. A second PCR of about 6 to 11 cycles was performed with a sample-barcoded 5' primer and a J-beta primer mix. TCRdb reprocessed the public reads (quality trimming at Q25 with fastp, clone calling with MiXCR) and kept in-frame beta chains. Every CDR3 protein is listed once, alongside the most common genes and DNA of its rows. The table for this sample lists about 830,000 distinct CDR3 sequences; 58% of them were counted only once. Of the sample, 22% falls within the top ten clones. Sequenced: blood. The receptors were sampled from a man in his thirties or forties in good health.

There are a few counts of this clonotype. The chain links TRBV10-3 to TRBJ1-2; D is unresolved. The CDR3 spans 16 residues. Germline CDR1 is ENHRY and CDR2 is SYGVKD. V lost 11 bases to trimming and J lost 2 bases, with 24 bases between them. The DNA for the CDR3 is TGTGCCGCCCACGGAGAGGACTTATCCAAGAACTATGGCTACACCTTC. The encoded protein is CAAHGEDLSKNYGYTF.

This clonotype was detected a few times. The rearrangement uses TRBV7-2 and TRBJ1-2; D is uncertain. V was trimmed by 5 bases and J by 10 bases, leaving 14 bases between them. The CDR3 length is 12 residues. Germline V lookup: CDR1 SGHTA, CDR2 FQGNSA. In nucleotides, the CDR3 is TGTGCCAGCAGCCTTCGTGATTTCGACTACACCTTC. This gives the protein CASSLRDFDYTF.

The sample holds one count of this clonotype. The genes are TRBV20-1 and TRBJ2-5; unclear D gene. This CDR3 is built from 9 residues. Deletions cut 6 bases from V and 6 bases from J, with 5 bases between. CDR1 is DFQATT, CDR2 SNEGSKA, per germline (reference sequence). The CDR3 nucleotides are TGCAGTGCGAGGAAGACCCAGTACTTC. Encoded protein: CSARKTQYF.

The chain couples TRBV3-1 to TRBJ2-4; 10 bases agree with TRBD1. The end of the DNA fits TRBJ2-7 better, so the J call may be wrong. Germline values: CDR1 LGHDT, CDR2 YNNKEL (reference sequence). CDR3 length: 15 amino acids. CDR3 residues: CASSRDRGFFYEQYF. The CDR3 nucleotides are TGTGCCAGCAGCCGGGACAGGGGATTTTTCTACGAGCAGTACTTC.

A few counts support this clonotype. The V call is TRBV7-8, the J call TRBJ1-2; D is perhaps TRBD1 (5 bases). The CDR3 has 13 amino acids. Trimming pared 1 base from V and 7 bases from J, leaving 10 bases between. Germline assignment: CDR1 SGHVS and CDR2 FQNEAQ. Here the CDR3 DNA reads TGTGCCAGCAGCTTAGGTGGGACTCTTGGCTACACCTTC. It specifies CASSLGGTLGYTF.

V is TRBV7-9 and J is TRBJ2-4, with D possibly matching TRBD1 (6 bases). V shed 3 bases and J shed 15 bases, with 21 bases lying between them. This CDR3 is 14 amino acids long. Germline V gene data show CDR1 as SEHNR and CDR2 as FQNEAQ (reference sequence). CDR3 DNA sequence: TGTGCCAGCAGCTTGGGGTCGGACAGCCCACATCGGTACTTC. It codes for CASSLGSDSPHRYF.

In its sample, this clonotype was seen a few times. The genes are TRBV20-1 and TRBJ2-3; D perhaps matches TRBD2 (6 bases). CDR1 DFQATT and CDR2 SNEGSKA come from the germline V gene (reference sequence). The length of the CDR3 is 12 residues. The V and J ends lost 6 bases and 6 bases respectively, with 13 bases between them. CDR3 residues: CSAGAGEDTQYF. CDR3 bases: TGCAGTGCCGGAGCGGGTGAGGATACGCAGTATTTT.

The J gene is TRBJ2-7, the V gene TRBV7-2; D unclear. The germline V gene encodes CDR1 SGHTA and CDR2 FQGNSA. This CDR3 is built from 13 residues. The germline V and J ends were trimmed by 0 bases and 5 bases, with 8 bases remaining between them. The CDR3 region has the DNA TGTGCCAGCAGCTTAGCGGGGAAGGACGAGCAGTACTTC. It specifies CASSLAGKDEQYF.

V is TRBV30 and J is TRBJ2-3, with D unresolved. V dropped 1 base and J dropped 6 bases, with 8 bases sitting between them. The germline V gene encodes CDR1 GTSNPN and CDR2 SVGIG (reference sequence). This CDR3 has 12 amino acids. Written as DNA, the CDR3 is TGTGCCTGGAGTGGCTCTGGGGATACGCAGTATTTT. It is translated as CAWSGSGDTQYF.

The chain has TRBV12-3 or TRBV12-4 and TRBJ1-2, with unresolved D. Trimming removed 5 bases at V and 0 bases at J, with 10 bases between. The CDR3 covers 14 residues. CDR3 in amino acids: CASSRGPTNYGYTF. DNA of the CDR3: TGTGCCAGCAGTCGCGGACCGACTAACTATGGCTACACCTTC.

This rearrangement joins TRBV29-1 to TRBJ1-1; 8 nucleotides match TRBD1. This CDR3 is 14 amino acids long. CDR1 and CDR2 from the germline V gene are SQVTM and ANQGSEA. The junction had 9 bases not matched to a gene; V was cut back by 4 bases and J by 5 bases. CDR3 sequence: CSVGRDRSNTEAFF. The CDR3 DNA is TGCAGCGTTGGCCGGGACAGGTCGAATACTGAAGCTTTCTTT.

CDR3 nucleotides: TGTGCCATCAGGGGCAACCGGGACTCTCACAATGAGCAGTACTTC. This codes for CAIRGNRDSHNEQYF. V is TRBV10-3 and J is TRBJ2-1, with D possibly TRBD2 on 6 matching bases. The better agreement between TRBJ2-7 and the DNA end casts doubt on the J call. This CDR3 comprises 15 residues. The V gene's germline CDR1 is ENHRY and CDR2 SYGVKD.

The rearrangement uses TRBV4-1 and TRBJ2-7, with 7 nucleotides matching TRBD2. Per the germline V gene, CDR1 is MGHRA and CDR2 is YSYEKL. V lost 0 bases, J lost 2 bases, and 7 bases stayed unmatched. The CDR3 extends over 16 amino acids. The CDR3 is CASSQDAAGEAYEQYF. The DNA of the CDR3 is TGCGCCAGCAGCCAAGATGCGGCGGGAGAGGCCTACGAGCAGTACTTC.